These 26 T cell receptor beta chains originate from one sample sequenced in a study of early T cells in non-severe SARS-CoV-2 infection. From the 5' RACE reads, TCRdb called clonotypes with MiXCR, one entry per CDR3 protein. The sample lists 100,000 to 120,000 distinct CDR3 sequences; 10% to 15% were seen once. The sample in question was whole blood, obtained at baseline. These receptors originate from an adult who was a healthcare worker with PCR-confirmed SARS-CoV-2 infection or an uninfected control (not recorded which).

This clonotype was observed at least ten times. The chain links TRBV20-1 to TRBJ2-5; D unresolved. Germline loops: CDR1 DFQATT, CDR2 SNEGSKA (reference sequence). V lost 3 bases and J 5 bases, leaving 13 bases between the germline ends. CDR3 size: 13 residues. CDR3 coding DNA: TGCAGTGCTAGTAGCCAGTTTCACGAGACCCAGTACTTC. Translation: CSASSQFHETQYF.

There are a few counts of this clonotype. The rearrangement joins TRBV9 to TRBJ1-6, with D unclear. Trimming left V 0 bases short and J 7 bases short, with 14 bases between. The CDR3 runs 16 residues. Germline V CDR1 and CDR2: SGDLS, YYNGEE. The CDR3 is CASSVASGIRNSPLHF. DNA for the CDR3: TGTGCCAGCAGCGTAGCTTCGGGGATACGGAATTCACCCCTCCACTTT.

The chain uses TRBV5-6 and TRBJ2-2; TRBD1 matches 7 bases. Germline V gene lookup returns CDR1 SGHDT and CDR2 YYEEEE. The V gene end was trimmed by 4 bases and the J gene end by 7 bases; junction bases not matched to a gene: 10. The CDR3 length is 15 residues. The chain's CDR3 is CASSILQGMVGELFF. The CDR3 nucleotides read TGTGCCAGCAGCATCTTACAGGGGATGGTCGGGGAGCTGTTTTTT.

This clonotype was recorded many times. The chain combines TRBV29-1 with TRBJ2-7; D gene unclear. Germline values: CDR1 SQVTM, CDR2 ANQGSEA. The V end lost 4 bases, the J end lost 3 bases, and 13 bases lay between the germline ends. This CDR3 region has 13 residues. CDR3 in DNA: TGCAGCGTTGTCAGTCCTATTAGCTACGAGCAGTACTTC. Its protein product is CSVVSPISYEQYF.

Many counts were recorded for this clonotype. The rearrangement uses TRBV29-1 and TRBJ2-7; TRBD2 agrees at 10 bases. The CDR3 is 13 amino acids. V gave up 6 bases and J gave up 2 bases; unmatched junction bases: 4. Germline lookup yields CDR1 SQVTM and CDR2 ANQGSEA. The DNA of the CDR3 is TGCAGCGTCGTAGCGGGAGGCACCTACGAGCAGTACTTC. Residues: CSVVAGGTYEQYF.

This chain uses TRBV29-1 with TRBJ2-3; 11 nucleotides agree with TRBD2. Germline-derived CDR1 and CDR2 are SQVTM and ANQGSEA. V lost 7 bases to trimming and J lost 0 bases; unmatched junction nucleotides: 6. This CDR3 comprises 15 residues. CDR3 coding DNA: TGCAGCGCCCCGGGACTAGCGGAGAGCACAGATACGCAGTATTTT. This translates into CSAPGLAESTDTQYF.

This clonotype was seen ten or more times. V gene TRBV4-1 combines with J gene TRBJ2-3; no firm D call. V gave up 4 bases and J gave up 4 bases, with 9 bases separating them. The germline V gene encodes CDR1 MGHRA and CDR2 YSYEKL. The length of the CDR3 is 13 residues. The CDR3 loop is CASSPEQADTQYF. Here the CDR3 DNA reads TGCGCCAGCAGCCCAGAGCAGGCAGATACGCAGTATTTT.

The gene calls are TRBV12-3 or TRBV12-4 and TRBJ2-3; D unresolved. There are 14 residues in the CDR3. V was clipped by 3 bases and J by 6 bases, with 13 bases between them. CDR3 loop: CASSLTSLLDTQYF. The CDR3 DNA is TGTGCCAGCAGTTTGACCTCTTTGCTGGATACGCAGTATTTT.

The rearrangement uses TRBV25-1 and TRBJ2-1; TRBD2 matches 9 bases. CDR3 length equals 14 residues. V was pared by 2 bases and J by 12 bases, with 8 bases of the junction left unmatched. Germline lookup yields CDR1 MGHDK and CDR2 SYGVNS. CDR3: CASSEGGSGGVQFF. The DNA of the CDR3 is TGTGCCAGCAGTGAAGGTGGTAGCGGGGGTGTGCAGTTCTTC.

This clonotype was found many times. This chain links TRBV28 with TRBJ2-3, with 8 positions matching TRBD2. The CDR3 length is 14 residues. The germline gives CDR1 MDHEN, CDR2 SYDVKM. V shed 2 bases and J 7 bases; nucleotides not matched to a gene: 5. The DNA of the CDR3 is TGTGCCAGCAGTTTACTAGCGGGTCGCAATACGCAGTATTTT. Its translation is CASSLLAGRNTQYF.

V gene TRBV11-1 combines with J gene TRBJ2-3, with D possibly matching TRBD1 (5 bases). Germline CDR1 and CDR2: SGHAT and FQDESV (reference sequence). The CDR3 has 13 residues. The V and J ends lost 1 base and 4 bases respectively, with 6 bases between them. CDR3 nucleotide sequence: TGTGCCAGCAGCTTAGTCAGGGCAGATACGCAGTATTTT. This codes for CASSLVRADTQYF.

The sample holds a few counts of this clonotype. This chain connects TRBV19 to TRBJ2-4; D is undetermined. This CDR3 region has 13 residues. Trimming pared 7 bases from V and 4 bases from J, leaving 11 bases between. Germline V gives CDR1 LNHDA, CDR2 SQIVND (reference sequence). CDR3 in DNA: TGTGCCAGTACTCCACCCCAAAAAAACATTCAGTACTTC. It codes for CASTPPQKNIQYF.

The chain has TRBV7-9 and TRBJ2-7, with a possible D match to TRBD1 (6 bases). The CDR3 has 14 amino acids. CDR1 and CDR2 (germline): SEHNR, FQNEAQ (reference sequence). The V and J ends lost 3 bases and 1 base respectively, with 10 bases between them. CDR3 in DNA: TGTGCCAGCAGCTTCCGGGACAAATCCTACGAGCAGTACTTC. Translation gives CASSFRDKSYEQYF.

The chain links TRBV6-2 or TRBV6-3 to TRBJ1-2, with TRBD1 identical over 7 bases. After removal of 4 bases from V and 2 bases from J, the junction contained 7 bases not matched to a gene. The CDR3 is made up of 15 amino acids. CDR1 and CDR2 from the germline V gene are MNHEY and SVGEGT. Here the CDR3 DNA reads TGTGCCAGCAGTTCTGACAGGGAACGGAACTATGGCTACACCTTC. This translates into CASSSDRERNYGYTF.

The chain links TRBV3-1 to TRBJ1-5; D ambiguous. The CDR3 is 13 residues long. CDR1 and CDR2 (germline): LGHDT, YNNKEL (reference sequence). The germline V and J ends were trimmed by 3 bases and 4 bases, with 7 bases remaining between them. In nucleotides, the CDR3 is TGTGCCAGCAGCCAGCAGGTAAATCAGCCCCAGCATTTT. Amino acid sequence: CASSQQVNQPQHF.

The table lists this clonotype with a few counts. V is TRBV28 and J is TRBJ1-6, with a weak D call TRBD1 (5 bases). The CDR3 totals 13 residues. Trimming cost V 2 bases and J 9 bases, with 8 bases left between them. Germline CDR1 MDHEN, CDR2 SYDVKM. CDR3 coding DNA: TGTGCCAGCAGTTTAATCAGGGCTTCACCCCTCCACTTT. This encodes CASSLIRASPLHF.

The sample holds many counts of this clonotype. The chain is built from TRBV4-1 and TRBJ2-1; D unclear. This CDR3 contains 16 residues. The germline V gene encodes CDR1 MGHRA and CDR2 YSYEKL. With 1 base removed from V and 2 bases from J, the gap between germline ends came to 12 bases. DNA of the CDR3: TGCGCCAGCAGCCAAGGCCTGAGTTTAGCCTACAATGAGCAGTTCTTC. This encodes CASSQGLSLAYNEQFF.

This clonotype was seen more than once but under ten times. The chain has TRBV18 and TRBJ1-2; TRBD1 aligns across 8 bases. Germline-derived CDR1 and CDR2 are KGHSH and LQKENI. The junction had 8 bases not matched to a gene; V was cut back by 3 bases and J by 2 bases. This CDR3 is built from 16 residues. The CDR3 sequence is CASSPRGQDRNYGYTF. The CDR3, as DNA: TGTGCCAGCTCACCGAGGGGACAGGACAGAAACTATGGCTACACCTTC.

CDR3 bases: TGTGCCAGCAAAGGACTAGCGAACACCGGGGAGCTGTTTTTT. This gives the protein CASKGLANTGELFF. This chain uses TRBV7-2 with TRBJ2-2, with 7 bases matching TRBD2. This CDR3 region has 14 residues. V lost 7 bases to trimming and J lost 0 bases; unmatched junction nucleotides: 2. CDR1 is SGHTA and CDR2 is FQGNSA in the germline V gene.

This clonotype was picked up a small number of times. This sequence joins TRBV12-3 or TRBV12-4 and TRBJ1-2; D gene uncertain. The V end was cut by 3 bases, the J end by 4 bases, with 12 bases between. The CDR3 runs 14 residues. The CDR3 is CASSFMTNSYGYTF. CDR3 in DNA: TGTGCCAGCAGTTTCATGACTAACAGCTATGGCTACACCTTC.

The V and J genes are TRBV6-5 and TRBJ2-7; 8 positions match TRBD1. The V gene end was trimmed by 3 bases and the J gene end by 7 bases; junction bases not matched to a gene: 11. CDR3 length: 15 amino acids. From germline, CDR1 is MNHEY and CDR2 SVGAGI. CDR3 in DNA: TGTGCCAGCAGTTATCAGTCACAGGGGGTCGGGGAGCAGTACTTC. Residues: CASSYQSQGVGEQYF.

The chain uses TRBV3-1 and TRBJ2-2, with 10 bases aligning to TRBD1. V was pared by 3 bases and J by 6 bases, with 4 bases of the junction left unmatched. CDR3 length: 15 residues. Per germline, CDR1 LGHDT and CDR2 YNNKEL (reference sequence). CDR3 DNA: TGTGCCAGCAGCCATGACAGGGGGCTCGCCGGGGAGCTGTTTTTT. This encodes CASSHDRGLAGELFF. The whole variable domain, remainder taken from reference TRBV3-1 and TRBJ2-2, is DTAVSQTPKYLVTQMGNDKSIKCEQNLGHDTMYWYKQDSKKFLKIMFSYNNKELIINETVPNRFSPKSPDKAHLNLHINSLELGDSAVYFCASSHDRGLAGELFFGEGSRLTVL.

V gene TRBV27 combines with J gene TRBJ2-1; 7 bases map to TRBD1. The CDR3 length is 14 residues. The J segment lost 8 bases and the V segment lost 2 bases, leaving 6 bases of the junction unmatched. CDR1 is MNHEY and CDR2 is SMNVEV in the germline V gene (reference sequence). Written as DNA, the CDR3 is TGTGCCAGCAGTTTAACAGGGGTCAAGGATGAGCAGTTCTTC. Translation gives CASSLTGVKDEQFF.

V and J are TRBV25-1 and TRBJ2-1; D remains unclear. Germline V gives CDR1 MGHDK, CDR2 SYGVNS. V lost 2 bases and J lost 9, with 8 bases in between. This CDR3 is 12 amino acids long. The CDR3 DNA follows: TGTGCCAGCAGTGAAGATTACGCTGAGCAGTTCTTC. Translating gives CASSEDYAEQFF. The entire variable domain, with the rest obtained from reference TRBV25-1 and TRBJ2-1, is as follows: EADIYQTPRYLVIGTGKKITLECSQTMGHDKMYWYQQDPGMELHLIHYSYGVNSTEKGDLSSESTVSRIRTEHFPLTLESARPSHTSQYLCASSEDYAEQFFGPGTRLTVL.

In its sample, this clonotype was seen a few times. J is TRBJ1-6 and V is TRBV20-1; 7 positions agree with TRBD1. Germline loops: CDR1 DFQATT, CDR2 SNEGSKA (reference sequence). There are 16 residues in the CDR3. The V and J ends lost 5 bases and 7 bases, in that order; junction bases with no gene match: 14. The CDR3 sequence: CSAQGGGAVGNSPLHF. The CDR3 DNA sequence: TGCAGTGCTCAGGGAGGGGGCGCCGTGGGAAATTCACCCCTCCACTTT.

This chain connects TRBV12-3 or TRBV12-4 to TRBJ1-6, with 7 bases matching TRBD1. The CDR3 is made up of 14 amino acids. Trimming cost V 4 bases and J 6 bases; bases outside gene matches: 3. The CDR3 DNA follows: TGTGCCAGCAGTTCGACAGGGCGTAATTCACCCCTCCACTTT. Its protein is CASSSTGRNSPLHF.